The clone carrying this T cell receptor (beta chain) was seen a handful of times. Its antigen is not known. This sample stems from a study of T cell repertoires in cytomegalovirus infection. Study summary: A matching HLA type, together with CMV infection, was signaled by public TCR beta signatures.

This CDR3 comprises 13 residues. CDR1 DFQATT and CDR2 SNEGSKA come from the germline V gene (reference sequence). Trimming at V came to 6 bases and at J to 3 bases, leaving 3 bases not matched to a gene. TCRdb reprocessed the reads with MiXCR, giving one entry per CDR3 protein. The sample records some 100,000 distinct CDR3 sequences, 23% being singletons. Findings and caveats of the study: There were HLA-C-restricted CMV-specific TCR beta clonotypes dominating the ex vivo response. People with CMV and the relevant HLA were identified by cumulative public TCR beta family frequency.

The V call is TRBV20-1, the J call TRBJ2-7; 12 nucleotides agree with TRBD1. This receptor was taken from a human donor in good health (CMV status not recorded). Some clones in this sample may be carry-over from other donors' samples. The sample taken for sequencing was CD8+ T cells from PBMCs. The DNA for the CDR3 is TGCAGTGCCCGGGACAGGGGGCGCTACGAGCAGTACTTC. As protein: CSARDRGRYEQYF.